The 19 T cell receptor beta chains below all came from one sample that was sequenced in a study of Ad26.COV2.S vaccination and SARS-CoV-2 variants. Treatment specified: 19 received Ad26.COV2.S at low or high dose, single or two shots; about 5 received placebo; per-sample allocation not given. Sampling occurred on day 63 after the first vaccine or placebo injection. Libraries were prepared by immunoSEQ multiplex PCR; TCRdb keeps only in-frame clonotypes and omits some of them. The table has fewer than 500,000 clones, 80% to 95% seen once. Specimen: peripheral blood, collected in a trial of Ad26.COV2.S vaccine versus placebo. These receptors originate from a person aged 18 to 59 who received the Ad26.COV2.S COVID-19 vaccine or a placebo.

This clone was seen only a few times. This chain links TRBV7-3 with TRBJ1-2; TRBD1 aligns across 7 bases. V gave up 6 bases and J gave up 9 bases; unmatched junction bases: 10. This CDR3 is 13 amino acids long. CDR1 and CDR2 (germline): SGHTA, FQGTGA. The CDR3 protein is CASSSGTEDRYTF. Here the CDR3 DNA reads TGTGCCAGCAGTTCCGGGACAGAAGATCGCTACACCTTC.

The chain links TRBV5-1 to TRBJ2-2; D is perhaps TRBD1 or TRBD2 (5 bases each). Between the trimmed V and J ends, which lost 2 bases and 3 bases, there was a span of 14 bases. Germline CDR1 SGHRS, CDR2 YFSETQ. This CDR3 is built from 16 residues. CDR3 region: CASSFIRGPYTGELFF. Written as DNA, the CDR3 is TGCGCCAGCAGCTTTATCCGGGGACCATACACCGGGGAGCTGTTTTTT.

This chain joins TRBV9 and TRBJ1-2; no firm D call. Trimming left V 4 bases short and J 4 bases short, with 14 bases between. The CDR3 totals 14 residues. Germline lookup yields CDR1 SGDLS and CDR2 YYNGEE. CDR3 loop: CASSLGLYAYGYTF. Here the CDR3 DNA reads TGTGCCAGCAGCCTCGGACTCTACGCCTATGGCTACACCTTC.

The chain uses TRBV19 and TRBJ2-1; 9 positions match TRBD2. The length of the CDR3 is 15 residues. The germline CDR1 and CDR2 sequences are LNHDA and SQIVND (reference sequence). V dropped 7 bases and J dropped 5; count of bases not matched to a gene: 9. The CDR3 DNA sequence: TGTGCCAGTACCTCACTAGCGGGTGGACACAATGAGCAGTTCTTC. This codes for CASTSLAGGHNEQFF. Variable domain in full (rest from reference TRBV19 and TRBJ2-1): DGGITQSPKYLFRKEGQNVTLSCEQNLNHDAMYWYRQDPGQGLRLIYYSQIVNDFQKGDIAEGYSVSREKKESFPLTVTSAQKNPTAFYLCASTSLAGGHNEQFFGPGTRLTVL.

The V and J genes are TRBV9 and TRBJ2-3; D is possibly TRBD2 (6 bases). Trimming took 1 base from V and 3 from J, leaving 15 bases between them. The germline V gene encodes CDR1 SGDLS and CDR2 YYNGEE. This CDR3 has 16 residues. CDR3 coding DNA: TGTGCCAGCAGCGTATCCGGGGGTGTCGGGACAGATACGCAGTATTTT. Residues: CASSVSGGVGTDTQYF.

The chain employs TRBV7-3 and TRBJ2-1, with D unclear. This CDR3 is 14 amino acids long. Germline assignment: CDR1 SGHTA and CDR2 FQGTGA. Trimming shortened V by 1 base and J by 5 bases, and 9 bases separated the two germline ends. CDR3 DNA: TGTGCCAGCAGCTTAATCGGCAGCGACAATGAGCAGTTCTTC. The encoded protein is CASSLIGSDNEQFF. Filled out from reference TRBV7-3 and TRBJ2-1, the complete variable domain reads GAGVSQTPSNKVTEKGKYVELRCDPISGHTALYWYRQSLGQGPEFLIYFQGTGAADDSGLPNDRFFAVRPEGSVSTLKIQRTERGDSAVYLCASSLIGSDNEQFFGPGTRLTVL.

V and J are TRBV9 and TRBJ1-5; D is unclear. Looked up from germline, CDR1 is SGDLS and CDR2 is YYNGEE. Between the trimmed V and J ends, which lost 3 bases and 0 bases, there was a span of 10 bases. This CDR3 has 15 amino acids. The CDR3 is CASSEEGNSNQPQHF. DNA of the CDR3: TGTGCCAGCAGCGAGGAGGGAAATAGCAATCAGCCCCAGCATTTT. The full variable domain, rest sourced from reference TRBV9 and TRBJ1-5, is DSGVTQTPKHLITATGQRVTLRCSPRSGDLSVYWYQQSLDQGLQFLIQYYNGEERAKGNILERFSAQQFPDLHSELNLSSLELGDSALYFCASSEEGNSNQPQHFGDGTRLSIL.

This clone showed up just once. The chain is built from TRBV6-2 or TRBV6-3 and TRBJ2-5; TRBD1 aligns across 9 bases. The V segment lost 5 bases and the J segment 7 bases; nucleotides outside the gene matches: 8. CDR1 and CDR2 from the germline V gene are MNHEY and SVGEGT. The CDR3 length is 14 residues. CDR3 protein: CASSIQGAVGTQYF. CDR3 nucleotides: TGTGCCAGCAGTATACAGGGGGCTGTCGGGACCCAGTACTTC.

This chain joins TRBV10-3 and TRBJ2-3, with D perhaps matching TRBD1 or TRBD2 (5 bases each). CDR3 length: 15 residues. Trimming removed 4 bases from V and 4 bases from J, with 15 bases in between. Germline V lookup: CDR1 ENHRY, CDR2 SYGVKD. The DNA of the CDR3 is TGTGCCATCAGTGGGACATCTCCTAGCTCAGATACGCAGTATTTT. Protein product: CAISGTSPSSDTQYF.

The chain links TRBV30 to TRBJ2-7, with TRBD1 identical over 8 bases. The CDR3 has 12 amino acids. The V and J ends lost 2 bases and 6 bases, in that order; junction bases with no gene match: 3. The germline CDR1 and CDR2 sequences are GTSNPN and SVGIG (reference sequence). CDR3 coding DNA: TGTGCCTGGAGTCCCAGGGGGCTCGAGCAGTACTTC. Translated, it gives CAWSPRGLEQYF.

V is TRBV5-1 and J is TRBJ2-1, with TRBD2 matching over 11 bases. This CDR3 has 16 amino acids. Germline assignment: CDR1 SGHRS and CDR2 YFSETQ. The ends lost 4 bases at V and 5 bases at J; junction bases unmatched: 8. The CDR3 is CASSTGSGLADNEQFF. CDR3 in DNA: TGCGCCAGCAGCACGGGGTCGGGACTAGCGGACAATGAGCAGTTCTTC.

This chain uses TRBV28 with TRBJ1-1; the D gene is possibly TRBD1 (6 bases). Germline V lookup: CDR1 MDHEN, CDR2 SYDVKM. Trimming cost V 6 bases and J 0 bases, with 14 bases left between them. The CDR3 covers 15 residues. The CDR3, as DNA: TGTGCCAGCAGCGACCGAGGGGGGATGAACACTGAAGCTTTCTTT. Amino acid sequence: CASSDRGGMNTEAFF.

This clone was detected once. This chain connects TRBV7-2 to TRBJ1-1; D is uncertain. The V end was cut by 1 base, the J end by 1 base, with 10 bases between. The CDR3 contains 15 residues. Germline assignment: CDR1 SGHTA and CDR2 FQGNSA. CDR3 sequence reads: CASSLVPLQNTEAFF. In DNA, the CDR3 is TGTGCCAGCAGCTTAGTACCCCTACAGAACACTGAAGCTTTCTTT.

The V gene is TRBV5-4, the J gene TRBJ1-1; 8 bases align to TRBD1. The CDR3 length is 16 residues. The V gene end was trimmed by 1 base and the J gene end by 3 bases; junction bases not matched to a gene: 8. Germline V gene data show CDR1 as SGHNT and CDR2 as YYREEE (reference sequence). The CDR3 DNA reads TGTGCCAGCAGCTTGTCGTTAAACAGGGGGTACACTGAAGCTTTCTTT. Translating it yields CASSLSLNRGYTEAFF.

V is TRBV5-1 and J is TRBJ2-1; no definite D call. Trimming removed 4 bases from V and 2 bases from J, with 13 bases in between. The germline CDR1 and CDR2 sequences are SGHRS and YFSETQ. CDR3 length: 15 residues. CDR3 protein: CASSPPRGAYNEQFF. The DNA of the CDR3 is TGCGCCAGCAGCCCCCCCCGCGGTGCCTACAATGAGCAGTTCTTC.

This chain connects TRBV19 to TRBJ2-3, with 9 bases matching TRBD1. Germline assignment: CDR1 LNHDA and CDR2 SQIVND (reference sequence). After removal of 5 bases from V and 1 base from J, the junction contained 4 bases not matched to a gene. The CDR3 is 15 amino acids. CDR3 sequence reads: CASSVRQGGTDTQYF. As DNA, the CDR3 is TGTGCCAGTAGTGTACGACAGGGGGGCACAGATACGCAGTATTTT.

The genes are TRBV11-2 and TRBJ2-5; 8 bases map to TRBD2. Germline CDR1 reads SGHAT; CDR2 reads FQNNGV. This CDR3 is 17 amino acids long. After removal of 4 bases from V and 4 bases from J, the junction contained 14 bases not matched to a gene. This chain's CDR3 is CASSSLAGRDTRETQYF. In nucleotides, the CDR3 is TGTGCCAGCAGCTCCCTAGCGGGCCGGGACACAAGAGAGACCCAGTACTTC.

This chain links TRBV5-1 with TRBJ2-7; the D gene is possibly TRBD1 (7 bases). In germline, CDR1 is SGHRS, CDR2 YFSETQ. V dropped 6 bases and J dropped 2 bases, with 21 bases sitting between them. The CDR3 is 16 amino acids. This chain's CDR3 is CASNPLDRAGTYEQYF. CDR3 coding DNA: TGCGCCAGCAACCCCCTCGACAGGGCGGGGACCTACGAGCAGTACTTC.

V usage is TRBV19 and J usage is TRBJ2-7; 10 bases are a match to TRBD1. Per germline, CDR1 LNHDA and CDR2 SQIVND (reference sequence). V gave up 9 bases and J gave up 2 bases; unmatched junction bases: 4. This CDR3 region has 13 residues. In nucleotides, the CDR3 is TGTGCCAGACGGACAGGGGGTACCTACGAGCAGTACTTC. Residues: CARRTGGTYEQYF.